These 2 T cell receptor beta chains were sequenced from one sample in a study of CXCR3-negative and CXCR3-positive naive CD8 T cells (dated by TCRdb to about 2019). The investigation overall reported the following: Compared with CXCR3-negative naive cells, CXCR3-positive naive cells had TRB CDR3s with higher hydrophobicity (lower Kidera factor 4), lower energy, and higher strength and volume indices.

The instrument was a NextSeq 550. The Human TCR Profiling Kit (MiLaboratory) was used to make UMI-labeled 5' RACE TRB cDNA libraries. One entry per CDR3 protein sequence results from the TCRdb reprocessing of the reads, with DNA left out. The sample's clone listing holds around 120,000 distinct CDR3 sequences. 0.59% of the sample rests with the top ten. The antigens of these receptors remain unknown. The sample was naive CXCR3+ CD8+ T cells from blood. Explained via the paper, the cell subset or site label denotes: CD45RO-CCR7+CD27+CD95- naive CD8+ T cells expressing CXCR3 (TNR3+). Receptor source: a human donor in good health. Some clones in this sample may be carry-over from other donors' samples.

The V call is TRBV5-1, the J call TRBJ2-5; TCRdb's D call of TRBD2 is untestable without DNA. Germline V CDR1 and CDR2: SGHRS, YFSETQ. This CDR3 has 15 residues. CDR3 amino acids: CASSAGLAGYETQYF.

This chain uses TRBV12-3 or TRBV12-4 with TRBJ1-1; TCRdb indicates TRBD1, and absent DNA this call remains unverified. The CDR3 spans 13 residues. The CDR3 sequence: CASSPTGGDEAFF.